These 9 T cell receptor beta chains share one sample of origin, sequenced in a study of blood T cell repertoires in COVID-19. TCRdb's copy holds only in-frame clones and misses some; the assay was immunoSEQ multiplex PCR. Of 250,000 to 300,000 clones listed, about 89% are singletons. The sample was PBMCs or T cells enriched from blood (not recorded which). These receptors came from a woman aged 40 to 50 who had recovered from COVID-19.

This clone appeared a single time. The chain recombines TRBV6-2 or TRBV6-3 with TRBJ2-7, with 7 bases aligning to TRBD2. The CDR3 loop spans 15 amino acids. The V and J ends lost 6 bases and 5 bases, in that order; junction bases with no gene match: 13. CDR1 MNHEY and CDR2 SVGEGT come from the germline V gene. CDR3 sequence reads: CASSLFGGRSNEQYF. CDR3 nucleotide sequence: TGTGCCAGCAGCCTCTTTGGCGGGAGAAGCAACGAGCAGTACTTC.

The rearrangement joins TRBV6-1 to TRBJ2-5; D is uncertain. The CDR3 has 17 amino acids. Germline V gene lookup returns CDR1 MNHNS and CDR2 SASEGT. V was trimmed by 1 base and J by 5 bases, leaving 20 bases between them. CDR3: CASSEGITAPRRETQYF. The CDR3 bases are TGTGCCAGCAGTGAAGGCATCACGGCCCCACGGCGGGAGACCCAGTACTTC.

The chain joins TRBV10-3 to TRBJ2-1; 10 bases align to TRBD2. Trimming removed 5 bases from V and 0 bases from J; junction bases left unmatched: 1. CDR3 size: 15 residues. Germline CDR1 and CDR2: ENHRY and SYGVKD. CDR3 coding DNA: TGTGCCATCAGTTCTAGCGGGAGCTCCTACAATGAGCAGTTCTTC. It is translated as CAISSSGSSYNEQFF.

This chain uses TRBV7-9 with TRBJ1-1; perhaps TRBD1 as D (5 bases). CDR1 is SEHNR and CDR2 is FQNEAQ in the germline V gene (reference sequence). The ends were cut back, 1 base at V and 9 bases at J, with 9 bases in the middle. The CDR3 is 12 residues long. The CDR3 spells CASSLGGVQAFF. In nucleotides, the CDR3 is TGTGCCAGCAGCTTAGGGGGGGTACAAGCTTTCTTT.

J is TRBJ2-7 and V is TRBV5-1, with 11 bases that match TRBD1. CDR3 length equals 15 residues. Germline loops: CDR1 SGHRS, CDR2 YFSETQ. J was trimmed by 0 bases and V by 8 bases; bases with no gene match: 7. The CDR3 reads CASQPGTGGSYEQYF. The CDR3 nucleotides read TGCGCCAGTCAGCCCGGGACAGGGGGCTCCTACGAGCAGTACTTC.

The rearrangement links TRBV9 to TRBJ2-3; D gene ambiguous. Germline V CDR1 and CDR2: SGDLS, YYNGEE. The CDR3 runs to 16 residues. V lost 4 bases and J lost 0, with 15 bases in between. The CDR3 loop reads CASSTRGDPSTDTQYF. The CDR3 nucleotides are TGTGCCAGCAGCACCAGAGGCGACCCTAGCACAGATACGCAGTATTTT.

The gene calls are TRBV10-2 and TRBJ1-4; weak D call: TRBD1 (5 bases). The CDR3 covers 15 residues. The germline gives CDR1 WSHSY, CDR2 SAAADI. Trimming removed 0 bases at V and 7 bases at J, with 12 bases between. CDR3 loop: CASSESLGRREKLFF. CDR3 nucleotides: TGCGCCAGCAGTGAGTCTCTGGGGCGGCGTGAAAAACTGTTTTTT.

This clone was seen a few times. Here the CDR3 reads CASGLTGTDTQYF. Here the CDR3 DNA reads TGTGCCAGCGGGCTGACAGGAACAGATACGCAGTATTTT. The V and J genes are TRBV6-5 and TRBJ2-3, with a possible D match to TRBD1 (6 bases). Germline V gene lookup returns CDR1 MNHEY and CDR2 SVGAGI. V lost 8 bases, J lost 3 bases, and 12 bases lay in between. There are 13 residues in the CDR3.

This clone has a single count. The chain uses TRBV18 and TRBJ1-1; D gene unclear. The CDR3 contains 14 residues. Germline V gene lookup returns CDR1 KGHSH and CDR2 LQKENI. V was cut by 3 bases and J by 1 base, with 9 bases left in between. The CDR3 is CASSPPTPNTEAFF. The CDR3 region has the DNA TGTGCCAGCTCACCTCCGACACCGAACACTGAAGCTTTCTTT.